This is a list of T cell receptor beta chains from one sample in a study of coeliac disease. The repertoire was sequenced with immunoSEQ multiplex PCR; TCRdb's copy has only in-frame clones and lacks some. Here the sample spans around 5,000 clones, approximately 69% being singletons. Sequenced: lymphocytes from the gut lamina propria. The receptor source for this set is a woman between 40 and 50 years old. Both conserved end residues are part of each CDR3. D genes are given only for firm matches. Rows give clone size only sometimes, using once, few, many, or a class for an expanded clone.

cdr3_aa	cdr3_nt	d_call	j_call	v_call	clone_size
CASSYSGRGLYNEQFF	TGTGCCAGCAGCTACTCTGGGCGGGGACTCTACAATGAGCAGTTCTTC	.	TRBJ2-1	TRBV28	.
CSPNMNTEAFF	TGCAGTCCCAACATGAACACTGAAGCTTTCTTT	.	TRBJ1-1	TRBV20-1	.
CASSGVQGRTNEKLFF	TGTGCCAGCAGCGGTGTCCAGGGTCGGACTAATGAAAAACTGTTTTTT	.	TRBJ1-4	TRBV7-9	few
CASSLGGMGGYTF	TGTGCCAGCAGTTTAGGGGGGATGGGGGGCTACACCTTC	.	TRBJ1-2	TRBV27	once
CSVAGSGEQYF	TGCAGCGTTGCAGGATCTGGCGAGCAGTACTTC	.	TRBJ2-7	TRBV29-1	.
CASSVETLLAGIATDTQYF	TGTGCCAGCAGTGTCGAAACCCTACTAGCGGGGATAGCCACAGATACGCAGTATTTT	TRBD2	TRBJ2-3	TRBV6-1	few
CASSLVQEGNEQFF	TGTGCCAGCAGCTTAGTCCAGGAGGGCAATGAGCAGTTCTTC	.	TRBJ2-1	TRBV11-2	few
CASSLVALTDTQYF	TGTGCCAGCAGCTTAGTAGCCCTCACAGATACGCAGTATTTT	.	TRBJ2-3	TRBV13	.
CASSFGRQPETQYF	TGTGCCAGCAGTTTCGGCAGACAACCGGAGACCCAGTACTTC	.	TRBJ2-5	TRBV27	.
CASSMKGDTEAFF	TGTGCCAGTAGTATGAAGGGGGACACTGAAGCTTTCTTT	.	TRBJ1-1	TRBV19	medium-sized
CASSTNYGYTF	TGTGCCAGCAGTACAAATTATGGCTACACCTTC	.	TRBJ1-2	TRBV6-1	.
CASSFPSSYEQYF	TGTGCCAGCAGCTTTCCGAGCTCCTACGAGCAGTACTTC	.	TRBJ2-7	TRBV7-9	.
CSVASGTDTQYF	TGCAGCGTTGCTTCGGGAACAGATACGCAGTATTTT	.	TRBJ2-3	TRBV29-1	.
CASSQERTGTYEQYF	TGTGCCAGCAGCCAAGAGAGGACGGGAACCTACGAGCAGTACTTC	.	TRBJ2-7	TRBV4-2	.
CASSVDGRALHEQFF	TGTGCCAGCAGCGTAGACGGGAGGGCCCTTCATGAGCAGTTCTTC	TRBD2	TRBJ2-1	TRBV9	.
CASSRQGFGDTQYF	TGTGCCAGTAGTAGACAGGGGTTCGGGGATACGCAGTATTTT	TRBD1	TRBJ2-3	TRBV19	once
CASSLARDRPYEQYF	TGTGCCAGCAGCTTAGCCCGGGACAGACCCTACGAGCAGTACTTC	TRBD1	TRBJ2-7	TRBV11-1	.
CASRPRGPWNTEAFF	TGCGCCAGCAGACCCAGGGGGCCCTGGAACACTGAAGCTTTCTTT	TRBD1	TRBJ1-1	TRBV5-1	.
CASSALGTGSTEAFF	TGTGCCAGCAGCGCGCTCGGGACAGGGAGTACTGAAGCTTTCTTT	TRBD1	TRBJ1-1	TRBV7-6	.
CASSLTGISGNTIYF	TGTGCCAGCAGCTTAACCGGGATCTCTGGAAACACCATATATTTT	.	TRBJ1-3	TRBV7-8	.
CASSEAPQAYGYTF	TGTGCCAGCAGTGAAGCCCCACAGGCTTATGGCTACACCTTC	.	TRBJ1-2	TRBV2	.
CASSQDRGQGATNEKLFF	TGTGCCAGCAGCCAAGATAGGGGGCAGGGGGCAACTAATGAAAAACTGTTTTTT	TRBD1	TRBJ1-4	TRBV4-2	.
CASSTNSGLNEQFF	TGTGCCAGCAGCACTAACTCAGGACTCAATGAGCAGTTCTTC	.	TRBJ2-1	TRBV7-2	.
CASSQQSGQRGTGELFF	TGTGCCAGCAGCCAGCAAAGCGGACAGCGGGGCACCGGGGAGCTGTTTTTT	.	TRBJ2-2	TRBV14	.
CASSRDSPEKLFF	TGTGCCAGCAGCCGGGACAGCCCTGAAAAACTGTTTTTT	TRBD1	TRBJ1-4	TRBV11-2	few
CASSLWVQTYGYTF	TGTGCCAGCAGTTTATGGGTACAGACCTATGGCTACACCTTC	.	TRBJ1-2	TRBV28	.
CASSSLLAGATDTQYF	TGTGCCAGCAGTTCTCTATTAGCGGGAGCCACAGATACGCAGTATTTT	TRBD2	TRBJ2-3	TRBV28	.
CASALSHPRKNYGYTF	TGTGCCAGCGCGCTGTCTCATCCACGAAAGAACTATGGCTACACCTTC	.	TRBJ1-2	TRBV5-8	.
CASSLGQSRYGYTF	TGCGCCAGCAGCTTGGGACAGAGCCGCTATGGCTACACCTTC	.	TRBJ1-2	TRBV5-1	.
CASSHHKTAQFPETQYF	TGCGCCAGCAGCCACCATAAGACAGCCCAGTTTCCAGAGACCCAGTACTTC	.	TRBJ2-5	TRBV4-1	.
CASSSTSGGMNEQFF	TGTGCCAGCAGCTCTACTAGCGGTGGTATGAATGAGCAGTTCTTC	TRBD2	TRBJ2-1	TRBV7-9	.
CASSPQGGPDTQYF	TGCGCCAGCAGCCCTCAGGGTGGTCCAGATACGCAGTATTTT	.	TRBJ2-3	TRBV10-1	.
CASSLFPGQGAREQYF	TGTGCCAGCAGTTTATTTCCGGGACAGGGAGCTCGCGAGCAGTACTTC	TRBD1	TRBJ2-7	TRBV28	few
CASRLDSNYGYTF	TGTGCCAGCAGACTCGACAGTAACTATGGCTACACCTTC	.	TRBJ1-2	TRBV6-5	.
CASSIAWTDGYTF	TGTGCCAGTAGTATAGCGTGGACAGATGGCTACACCTTC	.	TRBJ1-2	TRBV19	.
CAVRSGQNTGELFF	TGTGCCGTTCGCTCCGGACAGAACACCGGGGAGCTGTTTTTT	.	TRBJ2-2	TRBV6-5	few
CASSPRVSGIGEQYF	TGCGCCAGCAGCCCACGGGTTAGCGGGATTGGCGAGCAGTACTTC	TRBD2	TRBJ2-7	TRBV4-1	.
CASSPGQGSVGYTF	TGTGCCAGCAGCCCGGGACAGGGAAGTGTAGGCTACACCTTC	TRBD1	TRBJ1-2	TRBV2	medium-sized
CASSPGDRRGYGYTF	TGTGCCAGCAGCCCTGGGGACAGGCGAGGCTATGGCTACACCTTC	TRBD1	TRBJ1-2	TRBV5-5	few
CASKPRSSEVEQYF	TGTGCCAGCAAACCGCGATCTAGCGAGGTCGAGCAGTACTTC	.	TRBJ2-7	TRBV7-2	.
CASSPTSGIYNEQFF	TGTGCCAGCAGCCCGACTAGCGGGATATACAATGAGCAGTTCTTC	TRBD2	TRBJ2-1	TRBV7-9	.
CASSSAGLSYNEQFF	TGTGCCAGCAGCTCCGCGGGACTCTCCTACAATGAGCAGTTCTTC	.	TRBJ2-1	TRBV5-5	few
CASSFGLAGLSSYEQYF	TGTGCCAGCAGTTTTGGGCTAGCGGGCCTAAGCTCCTACGAGCAGTACTTC	TRBD2	TRBJ2-7	TRBV28	.
CASSSAGVSYEQYF	TGTGCCAGCAGCTCGGCAGGGGTTTCCTACGAGCAGTACTTC	.	TRBJ2-7	TRBV11-3	few
CAWSPRSEGYTF	TGTGCCTGGAGTCCCCGATCGGAGGGCTACACCTTC	.	TRBJ1-2	TRBV30	.
CASSILAGSNEQFF	TGTGCCAGCAGTATACTAGCGGGGTCCAATGAGCAGTTCTTC	TRBD2	TRBJ2-1	TRBV28	.
CASSSGRGTDTQYF	TGTGCCAGCAGTTCGGGGAGGGGCACAGATACGCAGTATTTT	TRBD2	TRBJ2-3	TRBV7-6	.
CASSVVTGPSGANVLTF	TGTGCCAGCAGCGTAGTCACAGGTCCCTCTGGGGCCAACGTCCTGACTTTC	.	TRBJ2-6	TRBV9	few
CASRGDRSSNQPQHF	TGTGCCAGCAGGGGGGACAGGTCTAGCAATCAGCCCCAGCATTTT	TRBD1	TRBJ1-5	TRBV7-8	.
CASSNEREGREQYF	TGTGCCAGCAGCAACGAGCGGGAGGGCCGCGAGCAGTACTTC	TRBD2	TRBJ2-7	TRBV11-2	.
CASSQTENTEAFF	TGCGCCAGCAGCCAAACTGAAAACACTGAAGCTTTCTTT	.	TRBJ1-1	TRBV4-3	.
CASSAGGGKETQYF	TGTGCCAGCAGCGCAGGGGGCGGGAAAGAGACCCAGTACTTC	TRBD1	TRBJ2-5	TRBV5-4	.
CASSLNPAGASNEQFF	TGCGCCAGCAGCTTGAACCCAGCGGGAGCGTCCAATGAGCAGTTCTTC	TRBD2	TRBJ2-1	TRBV5-1	.
CASSHEGTFSSYEQYF	TGCGCCAGCAGCCACGAGGGGACATTCAGCTCCTACGAGCAGTACTTC	.	TRBJ2-7	TRBV4-1	few
CASSLDGHSYNEQFF	TGTGCCAGCAGCTTGGACGGACACTCCTACAATGAGCAGTTCTTC	.	TRBJ2-1	TRBV5-5	.